The TCR beta chain described here comes from a study of blood T cell repertoires in COVID-19. Study-level background: Acute-phase and convalescent COVID-19 samples originated in the United States, Italy and Spain. PBMCs, B-cell-depleted T cells, or T cells provided the cDNA or gDNA that made up the material.

Losses at the gene ends were 3 bases for V and 8 bases for J; bases not matched to a gene: 10. The CDR3 is 15 amino acids. Germline loops: CDR1 SGHTS, CDR2 YDEGEE. The table lists this clone with a few counts. In the original processing: The authors estimated nucleated cell counts from reference gene primer amplification. The protocol was immunoSEQ multiplex PCR, while the TCRdb copy is restricted to in-frame clones and leaves out a portion. V and J calls and clone size follow that table, whereas D and trimming were derived from the DNA. Of about 300,000 clones in the sample, 80% to 90% are singletons; the top ten hold under 6.5%.

The receptor was derived from a man aged 18-30 years who had recovered from COVID-19. The chain carries TRBV5-8 and TRBJ2-1; TRBD2 matches at 8 bases. Sequenced sample: peripheral blood. The CDR3 nucleotides read TGTGCCAGCAGCTCGCCGGGACTAGGCTTCCATGAGCAGTTCTTC. Translation gives CASSSPGLGFHEQFF. The full variable domain, its missing parts supplied by reference TRBV5-8 and TRBJ2-1, is EAGVTQSPTHLIKTRGQQATLRCSPISGHTSVYWYQQALGLGLQFLLWYDEGEERNRGNFPPRFSGRQFPNYSSELNVNALELEDSALYLCASSSPGLGFHEQFFGPGTRLTVL.